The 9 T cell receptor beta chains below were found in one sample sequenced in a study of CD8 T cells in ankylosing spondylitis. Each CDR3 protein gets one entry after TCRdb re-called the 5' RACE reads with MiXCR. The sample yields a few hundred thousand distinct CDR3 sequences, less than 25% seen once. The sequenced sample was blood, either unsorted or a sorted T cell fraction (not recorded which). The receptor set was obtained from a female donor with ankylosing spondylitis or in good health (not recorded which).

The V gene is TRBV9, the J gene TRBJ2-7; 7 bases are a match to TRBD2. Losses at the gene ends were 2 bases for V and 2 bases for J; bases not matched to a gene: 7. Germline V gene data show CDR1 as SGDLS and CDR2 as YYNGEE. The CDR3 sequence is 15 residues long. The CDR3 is CASSVSLAATYEQYF. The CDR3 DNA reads TGTGCCAGCAGCGTTAGTCTAGCGGCTACCTACGAGCAGTACTTC.

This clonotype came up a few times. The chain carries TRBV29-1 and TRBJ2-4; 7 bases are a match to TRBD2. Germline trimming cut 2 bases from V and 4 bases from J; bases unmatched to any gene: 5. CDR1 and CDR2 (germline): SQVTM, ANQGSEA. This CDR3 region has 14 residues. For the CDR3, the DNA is TGCAGCGTTGAACTTGCTAGCGGAAAAAACATTCAGTACTTC. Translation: CSVELASGKNIQYF.

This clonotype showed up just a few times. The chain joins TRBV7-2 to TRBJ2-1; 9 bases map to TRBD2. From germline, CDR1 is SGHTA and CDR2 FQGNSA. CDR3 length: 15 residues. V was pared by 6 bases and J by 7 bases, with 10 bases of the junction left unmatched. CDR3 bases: TGTGCCAGCAGTCCCTGGCGGGAGGGCCGGAATGAGCAGTTCTTC. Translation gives CASSPWREGRNEQFF.

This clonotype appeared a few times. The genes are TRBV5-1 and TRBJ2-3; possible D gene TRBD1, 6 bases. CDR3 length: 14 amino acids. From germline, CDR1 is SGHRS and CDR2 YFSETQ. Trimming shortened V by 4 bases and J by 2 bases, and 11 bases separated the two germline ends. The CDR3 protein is CASSRGIPTDTQYF. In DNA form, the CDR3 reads TGCGCCAGCAGCAGGGGGATCCCCACAGATACGCAGTATTTT.

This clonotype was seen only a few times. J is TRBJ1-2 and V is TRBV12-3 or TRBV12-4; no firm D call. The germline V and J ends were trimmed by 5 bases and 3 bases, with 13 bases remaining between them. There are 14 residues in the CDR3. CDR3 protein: CASSNGRLDYGYTF. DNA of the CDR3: TGTGCCAGCAGTAACGGACGGCTCGACTATGGCTACACCTTC.

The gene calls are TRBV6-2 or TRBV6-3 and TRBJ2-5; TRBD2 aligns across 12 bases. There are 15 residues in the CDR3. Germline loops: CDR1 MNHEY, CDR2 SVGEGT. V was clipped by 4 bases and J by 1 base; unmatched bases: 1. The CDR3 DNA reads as TGTGCCAGCAGTTGGACTAGCGGGATCCAAGAGACCCAGTACTTC. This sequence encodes CASSWTSGIQETQYF.

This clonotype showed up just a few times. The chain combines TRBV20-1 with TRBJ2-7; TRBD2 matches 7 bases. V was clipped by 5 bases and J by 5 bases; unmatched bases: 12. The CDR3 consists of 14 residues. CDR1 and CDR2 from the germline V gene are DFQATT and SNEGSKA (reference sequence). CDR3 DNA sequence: TGCAGTGCTGGACTAGGAGCAAGGGGTGACGAGCAGTACTTC. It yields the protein CSAGLGARGDEQYF.

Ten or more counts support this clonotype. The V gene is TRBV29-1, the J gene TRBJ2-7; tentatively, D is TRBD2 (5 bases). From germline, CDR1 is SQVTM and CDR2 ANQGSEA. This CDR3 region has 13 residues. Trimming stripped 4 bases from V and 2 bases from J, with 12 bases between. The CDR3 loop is CSVVGGLTYEQYF. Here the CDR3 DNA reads TGCAGCGTTGTGGGCGGGCTCACCTACGAGCAGTACTTC.

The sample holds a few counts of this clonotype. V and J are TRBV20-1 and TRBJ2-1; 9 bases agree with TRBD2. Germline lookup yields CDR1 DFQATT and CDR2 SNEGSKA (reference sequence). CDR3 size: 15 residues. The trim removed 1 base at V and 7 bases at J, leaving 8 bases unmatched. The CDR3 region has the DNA TGCAGTGCTAGAGGGAGGAGACTAGCGGTTAATGAGCAGTTCTTC. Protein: CSARGRRLAVNEQFF.